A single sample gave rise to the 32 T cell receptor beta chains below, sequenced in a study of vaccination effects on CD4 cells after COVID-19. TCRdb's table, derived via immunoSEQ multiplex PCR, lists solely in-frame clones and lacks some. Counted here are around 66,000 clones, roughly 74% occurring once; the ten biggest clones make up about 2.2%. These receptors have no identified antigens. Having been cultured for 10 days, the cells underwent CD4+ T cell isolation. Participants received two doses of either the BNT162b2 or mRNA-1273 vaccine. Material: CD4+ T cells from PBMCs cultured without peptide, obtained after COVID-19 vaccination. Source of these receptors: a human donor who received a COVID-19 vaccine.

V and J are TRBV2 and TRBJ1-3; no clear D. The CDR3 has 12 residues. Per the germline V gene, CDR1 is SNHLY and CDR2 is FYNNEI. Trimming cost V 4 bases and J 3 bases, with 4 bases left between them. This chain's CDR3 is CASSGRGNTIYF. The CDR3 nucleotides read TGTGCCAGCAGTGGACGTGGAAACACCATATATTTT.

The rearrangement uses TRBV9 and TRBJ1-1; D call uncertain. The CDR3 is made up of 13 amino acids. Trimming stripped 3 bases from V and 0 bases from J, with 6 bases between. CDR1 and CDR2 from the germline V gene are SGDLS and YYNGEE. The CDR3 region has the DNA TGTGCCAGCAGCGCTAGTCTGAACACTGAAGCTTTCTTT. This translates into CASSASLNTEAFF.

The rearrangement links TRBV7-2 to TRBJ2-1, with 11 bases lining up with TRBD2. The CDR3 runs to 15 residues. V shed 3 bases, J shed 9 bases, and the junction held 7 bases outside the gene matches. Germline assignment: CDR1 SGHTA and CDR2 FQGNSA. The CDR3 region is CASSFSGGALGEQFF. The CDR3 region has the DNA TGTGCCAGCAGCTTTAGCGGGGGGGCCCTGGGTGAGCAGTTCTTC.

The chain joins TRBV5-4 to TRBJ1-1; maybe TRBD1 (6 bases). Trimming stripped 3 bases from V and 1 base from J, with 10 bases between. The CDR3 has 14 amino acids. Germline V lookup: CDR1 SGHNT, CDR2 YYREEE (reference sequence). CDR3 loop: CASSWGRGNTEAFF. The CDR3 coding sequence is TGTGCCAGCAGCTGGGGCAGGGGGAACACTGAAGCTTTCTTT.

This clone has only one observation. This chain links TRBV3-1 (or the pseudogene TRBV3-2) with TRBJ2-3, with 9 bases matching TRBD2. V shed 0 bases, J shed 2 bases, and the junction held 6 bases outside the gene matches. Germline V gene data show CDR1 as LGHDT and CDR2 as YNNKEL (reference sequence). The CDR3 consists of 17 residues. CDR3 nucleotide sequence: TGTGCCAGCAGCCAAGAACACCCGGGACTAGCCACAGATACGCAGTATTTT. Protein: CASSQEHPGLATDTQYF.

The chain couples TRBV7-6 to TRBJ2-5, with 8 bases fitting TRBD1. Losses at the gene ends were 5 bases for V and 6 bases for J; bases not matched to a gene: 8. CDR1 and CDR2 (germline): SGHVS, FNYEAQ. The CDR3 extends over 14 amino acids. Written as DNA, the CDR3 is TGTGCCAGCAGCCCATTGGACAGGGCACAGACCCAGTACTTC. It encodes CASSPLDRAQTQYF. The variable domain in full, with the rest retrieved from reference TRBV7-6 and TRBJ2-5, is GAGVSQSPRYKVTKRGQDVALRCDPISGHVSLYWYRQALGQGPEFLTYFNYEAQQDKSGLPNDRFSAERPEGSISTLTIQRTEQRDSAMYRCASSPLDRAQTQYFGPGTRLLVL.

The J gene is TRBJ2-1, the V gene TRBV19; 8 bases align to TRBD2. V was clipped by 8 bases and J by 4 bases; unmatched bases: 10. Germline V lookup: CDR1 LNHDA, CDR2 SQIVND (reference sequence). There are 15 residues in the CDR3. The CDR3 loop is CASRRGLAIYNEQFF. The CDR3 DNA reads TGTGCCAGTCGCAGAGGACTAGCTATTTACAATGAGCAGTTCTTC.

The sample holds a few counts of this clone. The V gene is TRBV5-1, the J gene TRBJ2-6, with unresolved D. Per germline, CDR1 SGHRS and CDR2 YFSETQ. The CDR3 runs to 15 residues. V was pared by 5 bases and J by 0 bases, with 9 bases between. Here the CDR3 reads CASSYRPSGANVLTF. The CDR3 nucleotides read TGCGCCAGCAGTTACCGCCCCTCTGGGGCCAACGTCCTGACTTTC.

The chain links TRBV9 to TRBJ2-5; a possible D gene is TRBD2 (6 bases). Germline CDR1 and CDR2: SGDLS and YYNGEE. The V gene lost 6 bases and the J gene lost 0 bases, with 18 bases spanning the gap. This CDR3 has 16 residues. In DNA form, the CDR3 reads TGTGCCAGCAACCCGACTGGCCGGGAGTACCAAGAGACCCAGTACTTC. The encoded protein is CASNPTGREYQETQYF. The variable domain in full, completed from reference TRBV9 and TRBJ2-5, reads DSGVTQTPKHLITATGQRVTLRCSPRSGDLSVYWYQQSLDQGLQFLIQYYNGEERAKGNILERFSAQQFPDLHSELNLSSLELGDSALYFCASNPTGREYQETQYFGPGTRLLVL.

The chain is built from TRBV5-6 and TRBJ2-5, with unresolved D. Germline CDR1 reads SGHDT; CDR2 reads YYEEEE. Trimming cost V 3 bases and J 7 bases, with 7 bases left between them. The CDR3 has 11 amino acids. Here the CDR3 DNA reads TGTGCCAGCAGCTCGAAATGGACCCAGTACTTC. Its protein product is CASSSKWTQYF.

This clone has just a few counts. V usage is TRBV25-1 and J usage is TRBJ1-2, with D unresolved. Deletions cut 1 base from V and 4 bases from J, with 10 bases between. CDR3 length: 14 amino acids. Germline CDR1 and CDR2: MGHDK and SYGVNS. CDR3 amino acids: CASSEWKLGYGYTF. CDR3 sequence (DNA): TGTGCCAGCAGTGAATGGAAGCTAGGCTATGGCTACACCTTC.

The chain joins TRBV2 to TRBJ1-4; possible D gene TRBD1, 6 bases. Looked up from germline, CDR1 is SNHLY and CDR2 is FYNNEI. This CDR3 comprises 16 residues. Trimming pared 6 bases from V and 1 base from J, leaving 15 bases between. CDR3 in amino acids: CASRLQGFITNEKLFF. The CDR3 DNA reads TGTGCCAGCAGGTTACAGGGCTTTATAACTAATGAAAAACTGTTTTTT. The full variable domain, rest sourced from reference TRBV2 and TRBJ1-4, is EPEVTQTPSHQVTQMGQEVILRCVPISNHLYFYWYRQILGQKVEFLVSFYNNEISEKSEIFDDQFSVERPDGSNFTLKIRSTKLEDSAMYFCASRLQGFITNEKLFFGSGTQLSVL.

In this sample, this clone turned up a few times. The CDR3 DNA reads TGTGCCAGCAGCCCATATGGATCTGGACAGGGAATGGGGGAGACCCAGTACTTC. Translated: CASSPYGSGQGMGETQYF. The chain employs TRBV4-2 and TRBJ2-5, with 8 bases identical to TRBD1. CDR1 is LGHNA and CDR2 is YNFKEQ in the germline V gene. The CDR3 has 18 amino acids. V shed 4 bases and J 5 bases; nucleotides not matched to a gene: 18.

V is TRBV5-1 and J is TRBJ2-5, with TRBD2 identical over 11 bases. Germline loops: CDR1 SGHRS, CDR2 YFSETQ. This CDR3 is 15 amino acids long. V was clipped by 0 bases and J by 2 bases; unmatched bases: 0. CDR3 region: CASSLGLAGQETQYF. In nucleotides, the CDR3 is TGCGCCAGCAGCTTGGGACTAGCGGGACAAGAGACCCAGTACTTC.

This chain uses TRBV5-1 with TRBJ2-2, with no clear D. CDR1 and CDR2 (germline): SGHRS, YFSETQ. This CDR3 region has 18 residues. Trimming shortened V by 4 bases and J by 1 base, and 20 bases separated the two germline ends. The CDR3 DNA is TGCGCCAGCAGCCTATTGTCGTTTAGTGAAGTGAACACCGGGGAGCTGTTTTTT. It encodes CASSLLSFSEVNTGELFF.

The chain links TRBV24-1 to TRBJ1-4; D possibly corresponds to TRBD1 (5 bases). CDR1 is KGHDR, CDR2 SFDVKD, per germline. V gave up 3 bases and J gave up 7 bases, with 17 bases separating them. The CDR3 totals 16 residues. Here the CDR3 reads CATSDAGHGGSEKLFF. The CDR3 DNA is TGTGCCACCAGTGATGCCGGACATGGGGGGAGTGAAAAACTGTTTTTT.

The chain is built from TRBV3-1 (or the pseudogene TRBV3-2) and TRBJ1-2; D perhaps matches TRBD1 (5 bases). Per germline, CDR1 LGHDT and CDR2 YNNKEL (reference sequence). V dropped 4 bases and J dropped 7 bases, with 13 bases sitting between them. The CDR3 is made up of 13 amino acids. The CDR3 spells CASSLTDIPGYTF. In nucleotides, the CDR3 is TGTGCCAGCAGCCTGACAGACATCCCTGGCTACACCTTC.

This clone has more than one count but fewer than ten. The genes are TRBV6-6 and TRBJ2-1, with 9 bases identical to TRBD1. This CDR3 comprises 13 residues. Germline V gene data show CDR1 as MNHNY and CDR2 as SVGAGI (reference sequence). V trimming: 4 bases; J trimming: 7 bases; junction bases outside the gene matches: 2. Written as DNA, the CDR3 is TGTGCCAGCAGTTCCGGGACAGGGAATGAGCAGTTCTTC. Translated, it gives CASSSGTGNEQFF.

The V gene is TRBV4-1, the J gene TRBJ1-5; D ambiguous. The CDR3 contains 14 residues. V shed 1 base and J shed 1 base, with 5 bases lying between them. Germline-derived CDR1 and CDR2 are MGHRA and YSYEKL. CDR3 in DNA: TGCGCCAGCAGCCAAGTCGGGAGCAATCAGCCCCAGCATTTT. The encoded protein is CASSQVGSNQPQHF.

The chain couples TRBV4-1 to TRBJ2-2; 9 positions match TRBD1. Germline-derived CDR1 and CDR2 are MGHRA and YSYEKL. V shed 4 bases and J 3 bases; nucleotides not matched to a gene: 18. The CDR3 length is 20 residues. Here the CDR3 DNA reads TGCGCCAGCAGCCTTCCGGGACAGGGAACAATCGGGAGATACACCGGGGAGCTGTTTTTT. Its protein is CASSLPGQGTIGRYTGELFF.

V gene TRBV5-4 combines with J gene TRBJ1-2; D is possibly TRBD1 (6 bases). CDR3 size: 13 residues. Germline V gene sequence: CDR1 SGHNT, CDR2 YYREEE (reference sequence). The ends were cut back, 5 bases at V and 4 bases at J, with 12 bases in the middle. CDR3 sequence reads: CASSIGGGYGYTF. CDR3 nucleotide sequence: TGTGCCAGCAGTATAGGGGGTGGCTATGGCTACACCTTC.

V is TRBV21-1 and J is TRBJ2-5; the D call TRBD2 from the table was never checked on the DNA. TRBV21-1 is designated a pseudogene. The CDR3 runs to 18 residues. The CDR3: CASTVPGLAGGPQETQYF. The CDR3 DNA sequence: TGTGCCAGCACCGTTCCGGGACTAGCGGGGGGACCCCAAGAGACCCAGTACTTC.

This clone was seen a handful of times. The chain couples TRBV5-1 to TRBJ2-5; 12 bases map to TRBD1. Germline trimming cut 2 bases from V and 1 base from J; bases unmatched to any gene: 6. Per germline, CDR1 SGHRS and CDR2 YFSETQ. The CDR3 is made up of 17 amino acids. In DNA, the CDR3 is TGCGCCAGCAGCTTCTCCCCGGGACAGGGGGCCCAAGAGACCCAGTACTTC. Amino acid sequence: CASSFSPGQGAQETQYF.

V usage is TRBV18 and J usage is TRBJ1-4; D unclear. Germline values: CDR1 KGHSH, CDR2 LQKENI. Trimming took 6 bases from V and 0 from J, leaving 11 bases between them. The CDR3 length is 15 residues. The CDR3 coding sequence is TGTGCCAGCTCTTTTAAGCCTGCAACTAATGAAAAACTGTTTTTT. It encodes CASSFKPATNEKLFF.

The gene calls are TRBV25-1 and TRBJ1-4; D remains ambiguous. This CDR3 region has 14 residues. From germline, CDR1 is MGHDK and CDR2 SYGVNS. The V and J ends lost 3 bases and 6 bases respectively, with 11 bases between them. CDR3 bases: TGTGCCAGCAGTGACGCGGGGAAGGATGAAAAACTGTTTTTT. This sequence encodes CASSDAGKDEKLFF.

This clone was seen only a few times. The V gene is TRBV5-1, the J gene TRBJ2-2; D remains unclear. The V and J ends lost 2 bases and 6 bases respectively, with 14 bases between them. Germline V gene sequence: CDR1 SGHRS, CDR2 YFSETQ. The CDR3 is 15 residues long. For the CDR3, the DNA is TGCGCCAGCAGCTTCTTCTTCGGGTGGGCCGGGGAGCTGTTTTTT. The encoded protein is CASSFFFGWAGELFF.

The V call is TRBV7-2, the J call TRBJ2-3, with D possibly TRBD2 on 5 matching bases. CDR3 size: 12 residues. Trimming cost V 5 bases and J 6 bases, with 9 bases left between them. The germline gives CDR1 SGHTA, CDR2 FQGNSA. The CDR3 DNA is TGTGCCAGCAGCCCCACTAGGGATACGCAGTATTTT. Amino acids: CASSPTRDTQYF.

The CDR3: CASSLAGPYNEQFF. CDR3 DNA: TGTGCCAGCAGTTTGGCGGGGCCGTACAATGAGCAGTTCTTC. The chain recombines TRBV28 with TRBJ2-1, with D maybe TRBD2 (6 bases). V was cut by 3 bases and J by 4 bases, with 10 bases left in between. This CDR3 is built from 14 residues. CDR1 and CDR2 (germline): MDHEN, SYDVKM.

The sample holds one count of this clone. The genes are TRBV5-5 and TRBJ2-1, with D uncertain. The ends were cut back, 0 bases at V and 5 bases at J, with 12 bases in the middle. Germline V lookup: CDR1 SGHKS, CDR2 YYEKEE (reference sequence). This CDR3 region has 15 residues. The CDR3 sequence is CASSLVALEDNEQFF. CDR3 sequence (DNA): TGTGCCAGCAGCTTGGTGGCCCTCGAGGACAATGAGCAGTTCTTC.

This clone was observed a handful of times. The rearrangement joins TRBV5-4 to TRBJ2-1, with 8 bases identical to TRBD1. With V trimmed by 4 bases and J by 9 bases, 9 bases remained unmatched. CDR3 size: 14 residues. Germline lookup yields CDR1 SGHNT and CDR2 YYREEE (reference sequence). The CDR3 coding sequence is TGTGCCAGCAGCACGGGACAGGAGGGAAGTGAGCAGTTCTTC. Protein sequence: CASSTGQEGSEQFF.

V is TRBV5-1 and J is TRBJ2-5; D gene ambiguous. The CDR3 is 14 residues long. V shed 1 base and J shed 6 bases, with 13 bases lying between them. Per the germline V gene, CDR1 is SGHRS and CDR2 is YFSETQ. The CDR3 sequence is CASSLSPATQTQYF. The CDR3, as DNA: TGCGCCAGCAGCTTGTCCCCGGCGACCCAGACCCAGTACTTC.

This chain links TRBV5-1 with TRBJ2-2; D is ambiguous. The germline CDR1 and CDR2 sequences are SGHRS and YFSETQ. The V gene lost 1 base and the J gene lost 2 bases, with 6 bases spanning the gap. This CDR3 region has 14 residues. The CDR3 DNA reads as TGCGCCAGCAGCTTGATGTCCAACACCGGGGAGCTGTTTTTT. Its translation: CASSLMSNTGELFF.